The 22 T cell receptor beta chains listed next were all sequenced from one sample in a study of control samples from healthy donors and cancer patients. The repertoire was sequenced with immunoSEQ multiplex PCR; TCRdb's copy has only in-frame clones and lacks some. The sample carries 150,000 or so clones, approximately 90% recorded once. Sequencing was performed on blood. These TCRs come from a man aged 40-49 years in good health.

The chain couples TRBV7-9 to TRBJ2-7; perhaps TRBD2 as D (5 bases). With 5 bases removed from V and 5 bases from J, the gap between germline ends came to 16 bases. The CDR3 covers 14 residues. Germline assignment: CDR1 SEHNR and CDR2 FQNEAQ (reference sequence). The CDR3 DNA reads TGTGCCAGCAGCCCAAGTCGGGGTACCCACGAGCAGTACTTC. This gives the protein CASSPSRGTHEQYF.

This clone occurred a few times. The chain is built from TRBV7-2 and TRBJ1-2, with 9 positions matching TRBD1. Germline trimming cut 4 bases from V and 7 bases from J; bases unmatched to any gene: 10. In germline, CDR1 is SGHTA, CDR2 FQGNSA. CDR3 size: 15 residues. As DNA, the CDR3 is TGTGCCAGCAGCTACCAACAGGGGGCAAGGGGTGGCTACACCTTC. Amino acids: CASSYQQGARGGYTF.

The V gene is TRBV5-1, the J gene TRBJ1-6; 7 bases line up with TRBD1. Germline values: CDR1 SGHRS, CDR2 YFSETQ. J was trimmed by 7 bases and V by 0 bases; bases with no gene match: 7. This CDR3 has 16 amino acids. The CDR3 here is CASSLGQQGVNSPLHF. The CDR3 region has the DNA TGCGCCAGCAGCTTGGGACAGCAGGGGGTCAATTCACCCCTCCACTTT.

Worth noting for this clone: Germline and junction disagree at one end, which may indicate a read error. This chain joins TRBV30 and TRBJ2-1; TRBD1 agrees at 7 bases. The CDR3 loop spans 12 amino acids. Germline V gene lookup returns CDR1 GTSNPN and CDR2 SVGIG (reference sequence). The CDR3: CAWSGQGNGQFF. DNA of the CDR3: TGTGCCTGGAGTGGACAGGGTAATGGGCAGTTCTTC.

CDR3 bases: TGTGCCAGCAGCCAGGCTAGCGGGGGGGTCAATGAGCAGTTCTTC. As protein: CASSQASGGVNEQFF. V and J are TRBV3-1 (or the pseudogene TRBV3-2) and TRBJ2-1; 12 bases match TRBD2. The CDR3 totals 15 residues. With V trimmed by 3 bases and J by 6 bases, 3 bases remained unmatched. Germline-derived CDR1 and CDR2 are LGHDT and YNNKEL (reference sequence).

CDR3 protein: CASSIRTGVGEKLFF. For the CDR3, the DNA is TGTGCCAGCAGCATTCGGACAGGGGTAGGCGAAAAACTGTTTTTT. The chain employs TRBV5-4 and TRBJ1-4; 9 bases map to TRBD1. The germline V gene encodes CDR1 SGHNT and CDR2 YYREEE (reference sequence). With V trimmed by 4 bases and J by 8 bases, 9 bases remained unmatched. The CDR3 is 15 residues long.

This rearrangement joins TRBV9 to TRBJ1-2; perhaps TRBD1 as D (5 bases). CDR1 SGDLS and CDR2 YYNGEE come from the germline V gene. The CDR3 totals 15 residues. Trimming took 0 bases from V and 2 from J, leaving 11 bases between them. For the CDR3, the DNA is TGTGCCAGCAGCGTAGGGGGGTTTGGCAACTATGGCTACACCTTC. Protein product: CASSVGGFGNYGYTF. The full variable domain, its missing parts supplied by reference TRBV9 and TRBJ1-2, is DSGVTQTPKHLITATGQRVTLRCSPRSGDLSVYWYQQSLDQGLQFLIQYYNGEERAKGNILERFSAQQFPDLHSELNLSSLELGDSALYFCASSVGGFGNYGYTFGSGTRLTVV.

The chain employs TRBV4-2 and TRBJ1-5; TRBD1 matches 10 bases. The ends lost 6 bases at V and 7 bases at J; junction bases unmatched: 15. The CDR3 has 17 amino acids. The germline V gene has CDR1 LGHNA and CDR2 YNFKEQ. This CDR3 is CASRRDAGTGDHQPQHF. The CDR3 nucleotides read TGTGCCAGCAGGCGAGACGCCGGGACAGGGGACCACCAGCCCCAGCATTTT.

The gene calls are TRBV11-2 and TRBJ2-5, with a weak D call TRBD2 (5 bases). The germline CDR1 and CDR2 sequences are SGHAT and FQNNGV. V gave up 5 bases and J gave up 1 base, with 17 bases separating them. The CDR3 totals 16 residues. CDR3 nucleotides: TGTGCCAGCAGCCCCGGCCGAGGGAGCGTCCAAGAGACCCAGTACTTC. Its protein product is CASSPGRGSVQETQYF.

The rearrangement uses TRBV24-1 and TRBJ2-5; tentatively, D is TRBD2 (5 bases). Trimming stripped 3 bases from V and 5 bases from J, with 12 bases between. The germline CDR1 and CDR2 sequences are KGHDR and SFDVKD. The CDR3 runs to 14 residues. CDR3 nucleotides: TGTGCCACCAGTGATCCCGACTGGAGGGAGACCCAGTACTTC. The encoded protein is CATSDPDWRETQYF.

This clone was seen a handful of times. The genes are TRBV19 and TRBJ1-2; D remains unclear. Trimming removed 5 bases at V and 4 bases at J, with 11 bases between. The CDR3 contains 13 residues. Looked up from germline, CDR1 is LNHDA and CDR2 is SQIVND (reference sequence). The CDR3 DNA follows: TGTGCCAGTAGTGAGGGAGGGTTCTATGGCTACACCTTC. Amino acids: CASSEGGFYGYTF.

This chain connects TRBV6-4 to TRBJ1-2; D might be TRBD1 (6 bases). From germline, CDR1 is MRHNA and CDR2 SNTAGT. V lost 6 bases to trimming and J lost 9 bases, with 17 bases between them. There are 13 residues in the CDR3. As DNA, the CDR3 is TGTGCCAGCAGGGAACGACAGGAAGGTCGCTACACCTTC. Residues: CASRERQEGRYTF.

V is TRBV5-1 and J is TRBJ1-6, with TRBD1 matching over 7 bases. J was trimmed by 8 bases and V by 0 bases; bases with no gene match: 2. Germline CDR1 reads SGHRS; CDR2 reads YFSETQ. This CDR3 spans 14 amino acids. The CDR3 coding sequence is TGCGCCAGCAGCTTGGGACAGGGAGATTCACCCCTCCACTTT. It specifies CASSLGQGDSPLHF.

The chain recombines TRBV20-1 with TRBJ2-7, with D perhaps given as TRBD1 or TRBD2 (5 bases each). The ends were cut back, 6 bases at V and 7 bases at J, with 13 bases in the middle. In germline, CDR1 is DFQATT, CDR2 SNEGSKA (reference sequence). The CDR3 length is 11 residues. The CDR3 nucleotides are TGCAGTGCGGAGAGGTGGGGGGAGCAGTACTTC. This encodes CSAERWGEQYF.

The rearrangement uses TRBV27 and TRBJ1-4, with 7 bases identical to TRBD1. This CDR3 is built from 13 residues. V lost 6 bases, J lost 7 bases, and 5 bases stayed unmatched. Germline V gene sequence: CDR1 MNHEY, CDR2 SMNVEV (reference sequence). The CDR3 nucleotides read TGTGCCAGCAGACACACAGGGGTTGAAAAACTGTTTTTT. It is translated as CASRHTGVEKLFF.

The chain couples TRBV9 to TRBJ1-2, with D uncertain. Germline values: CDR1 SGDLS, CDR2 YYNGEE. This CDR3 is built from 15 residues. V was cut by 0 bases and J by 0 bases, with 9 bases left in between. The CDR3 bases are TGTGCCAGCAGCGTAGGAGACACCGCTAACTATGGCTACACCTTC. Amino acid sequence: CASSVGDTANYGYTF.

The J gene is TRBJ2-2, the V gene TRBV20-1, with D maybe TRBD1 (6 bases). From germline, CDR1 is DFQATT and CDR2 SNEGSKA (reference sequence). This CDR3 spans 11 amino acids. V was cut by 6 bases and J by 5 bases, with 7 bases left in between. As DNA, the CDR3 is TGCAGTGCAAGGGGGACCGGGGAGCTGTTTTTT. Translating gives CSARGTGELFF.

The V gene is TRBV25-1, the J gene TRBJ2-5; tentatively, D is TRBD1 (5 bases). The CDR3 contains 14 residues. V dropped 2 bases and J dropped 7 bases, with 14 bases sitting between them. In germline, CDR1 is MGHDK, CDR2 SYGVNS. Here the CDR3 DNA reads TGTGCCAGCAGTGAACTGGGGCCGCGCGGGACCCAGTACTTC. As protein: CASSELGPRGTQYF.

The CDR3 protein is CASSRRAVRETQYF. The CDR3, as DNA: TGTGCCAGCAGCCGACGTGCCGTCCGAGAGACCCAGTACTTC. The chain employs TRBV5-6 and TRBJ2-5; D is uncertain. From germline, CDR1 is SGHDT and CDR2 YYEEEE. V lost 4 bases to trimming and J lost 4 bases, with 14 bases between them. This CDR3 spans 14 amino acids. Filled out from reference TRBV5-6 and TRBJ2-5, the complete variable domain reads DAGVTQSPTHLIKTRGQQVTLRCSPKSGHDTVSWYQQALGQGPQFIFQYYEEEERQRGNFPDRFSGHQFPNYSSELNVNALLLGDSALYLCASSRRAVRETQYFGPGTRLLVL.

The rearrangement uses TRBV6-1 and TRBJ2-5; the match to TRBD2 covers 10 bases. With V trimmed by 1 base and J by 8 bases, 7 bases remained unmatched. The CDR3 length is 15 residues. CDR1 is MNHNS, CDR2 SASEGT, per germline. The CDR3 DNA sequence: TGTGCCAGCAGTGAAGATTGGGCTAGCGGGGGTACCCAGTACTTC. Translation: CASSEDWASGGTQYF.

V and J are TRBV21-1 and TRBJ2-1; no DNA check was done on the table's D call, TRBD1. TRBV21-1 is annotated as a pseudogene. The CDR3 length is 16 residues. CDR3 coding DNA: TGTGCCAGCAGCAAAGGCTGGACAGGACCCTGCAATGAGCAGTTCTTC. As protein: CASSKGWTGPCNEQFF.

The chain is built from TRBV10-3 and TRBJ2-7, with 11 bases that match TRBD2. J lost 2 bases, V lost 5 bases, and 5 bases had no gene match. The germline CDR1 and CDR2 sequences are ENHRY and SYGVKD. The CDR3 is made up of 15 amino acids. This chain's CDR3 is CAISSSGGLTYEQYF. In nucleotides, the CDR3 is TGTGCCATCAGTTCTAGCGGGGGGCTAACCTACGAGCAGTACTTC.